This T cell receptor beta chain stems from a study of blood T cell repertoires in COVID-19. Study information: Sites across the United States, Italy and Spain contributed samples from acute and convalescent COVID-19. Sources were T cells, B-cell-depleted T cells, or PBMCs; the material itself was cDNA or gDNA.

Germline CDR1 reads SGHTA; CDR2 reads FQGNSA. This CDR3 has 13 residues. With 4 bases clipped from V and 6 bases from J, the junction kept 2 bases outside the gene matches. Per the original data handling: Amplifying reference gene primers gave estimates of nucleated cell counts. Assay: immunoSEQ multiplex PCR; the TCRdb copy retains only in-frame clones and omits some. V and J calls and clone size come straight from that table; D and trimming were deduced from the DNA. The repertoire holds over 200,000 clones, with 83% as singletons. The Seattle patients joined while their infection was active and were tracked longitudinally afterward.

This receptor was obtained from a young woman with COVID-19, enrolled during active disease. This chain connects TRBV7-2 to TRBJ1-5, with 8 bases fitting TRBD1. Sequenced material: peripheral blood. The CDR3 reads CASSYRGGQPQHF. CDR3 sequence (DNA): TGTGCCAGCAGCTACAGGGGGGGTCAGCCCCAGCATTTT. Full variable domain (missing parts from reference TRBV7-2 and TRBJ1-5): GAGVSQSPSNKVTEKGKDVELRCDPISGHTALYWYRQSLGQGLEFLIYFQGNSAPDKSGLPSDRFSAERTGGSVSTLTIQRTQQEDSAVYLCASSYRGGQPQHFGDGTRLSIL.